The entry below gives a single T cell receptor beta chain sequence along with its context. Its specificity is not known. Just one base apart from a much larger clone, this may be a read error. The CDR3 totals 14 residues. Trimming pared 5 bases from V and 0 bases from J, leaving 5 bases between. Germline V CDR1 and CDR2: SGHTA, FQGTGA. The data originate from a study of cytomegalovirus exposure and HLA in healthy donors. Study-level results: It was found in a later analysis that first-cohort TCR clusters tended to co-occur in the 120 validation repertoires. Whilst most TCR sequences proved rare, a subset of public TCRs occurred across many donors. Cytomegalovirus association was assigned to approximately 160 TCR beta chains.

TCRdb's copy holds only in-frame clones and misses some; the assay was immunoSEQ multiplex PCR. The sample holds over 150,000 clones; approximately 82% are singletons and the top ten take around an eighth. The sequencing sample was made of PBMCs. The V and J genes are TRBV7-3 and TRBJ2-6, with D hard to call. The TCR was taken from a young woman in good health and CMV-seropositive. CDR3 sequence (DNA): TGTGCCAGCAGCCCCCACTCTGGGGCCAACGTCCTGACTTTC. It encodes CASSPHSGANVLTF.